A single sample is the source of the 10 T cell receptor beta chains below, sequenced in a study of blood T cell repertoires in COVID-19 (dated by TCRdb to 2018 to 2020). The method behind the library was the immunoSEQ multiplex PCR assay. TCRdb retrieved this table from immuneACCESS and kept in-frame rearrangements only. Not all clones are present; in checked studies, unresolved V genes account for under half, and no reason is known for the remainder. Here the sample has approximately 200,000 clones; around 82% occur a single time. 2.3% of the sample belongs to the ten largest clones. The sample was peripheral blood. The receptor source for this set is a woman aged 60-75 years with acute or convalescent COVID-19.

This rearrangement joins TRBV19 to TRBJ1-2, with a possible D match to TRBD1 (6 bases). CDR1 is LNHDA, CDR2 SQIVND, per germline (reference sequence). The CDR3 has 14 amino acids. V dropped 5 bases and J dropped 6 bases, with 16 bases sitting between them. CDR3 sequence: CASSSNRDTNGYTF. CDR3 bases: TGTGCCAGTAGTTCGAACAGGGATACGAATGGCTACACCTTC.

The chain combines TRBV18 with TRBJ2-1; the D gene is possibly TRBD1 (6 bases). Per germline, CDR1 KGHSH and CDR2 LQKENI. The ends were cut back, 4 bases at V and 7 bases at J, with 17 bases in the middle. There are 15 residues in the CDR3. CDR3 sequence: CASSRALQGGNEQFF. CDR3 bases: TGTGCCAGCTCACGAGCCCTACAGGGCGGGAATGAGCAGTTCTTC.

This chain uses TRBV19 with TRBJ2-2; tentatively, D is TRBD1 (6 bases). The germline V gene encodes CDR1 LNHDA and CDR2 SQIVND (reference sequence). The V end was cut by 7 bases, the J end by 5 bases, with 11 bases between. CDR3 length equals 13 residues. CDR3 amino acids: CASTGALTGELFF. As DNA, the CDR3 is TGTGCCAGTACAGGGGCCTTAACCGGGGAGCTGTTTTTT.

DNA of the CDR3: TGCGCCAGCAGCTGGGGGACGGGGGGCGTTTATACGCAGTATTTT. It specifies CASSWGTGGVYTQYF. This chain links TRBV5-1 with TRBJ2-3; tentative D call: TRBD2 (7 bases). The germline gives CDR1 SGHRS, CDR2 YFSETQ. V lost 3 bases and J lost 7, with 18 bases in between. This CDR3 is 15 amino acids long.

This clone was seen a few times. CDR3 protein: CASSPNGDSPTDTQYF. As DNA, the CDR3 is TGTGCCAGCAGCCCTAATGGGGACTCCCCCACAGATACGCAGTATTTT. The rearrangement uses TRBV9 and TRBJ2-3; tentative D call: TRBD2 (6 bases). The CDR3 consists of 16 residues. Trimming pared 4 bases from V and 2 bases from J, leaving 17 bases between. CDR1 is SGDLS and CDR2 is YYNGEE in the germline V gene.

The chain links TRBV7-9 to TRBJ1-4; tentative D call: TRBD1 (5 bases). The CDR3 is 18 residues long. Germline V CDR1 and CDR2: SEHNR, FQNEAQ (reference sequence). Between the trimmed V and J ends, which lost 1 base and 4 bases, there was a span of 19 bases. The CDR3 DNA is TGTGCCAGCAGCTTAGTTCTATCACGGGCCGGGGGTAATGAAAAACTGTTTTTT. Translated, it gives CASSLVLSRAGGNEKLFF.

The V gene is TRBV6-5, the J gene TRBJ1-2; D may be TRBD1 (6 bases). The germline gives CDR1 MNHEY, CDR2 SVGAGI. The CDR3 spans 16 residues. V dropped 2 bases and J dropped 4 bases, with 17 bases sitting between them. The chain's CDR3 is CASSYQAQGRGYGYTF. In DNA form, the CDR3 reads TGTGCCAGCAGTTACCAGGCCCAGGGGCGAGGCTATGGCTACACCTTC.

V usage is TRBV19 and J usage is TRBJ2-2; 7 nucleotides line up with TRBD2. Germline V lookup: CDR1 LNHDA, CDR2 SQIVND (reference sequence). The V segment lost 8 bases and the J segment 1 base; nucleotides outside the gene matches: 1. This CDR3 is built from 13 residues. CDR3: CASRGGNTGELFF. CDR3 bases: TGTGCCAGTCGCGGGGGGAACACCGGGGAGCTGTTTTTT.

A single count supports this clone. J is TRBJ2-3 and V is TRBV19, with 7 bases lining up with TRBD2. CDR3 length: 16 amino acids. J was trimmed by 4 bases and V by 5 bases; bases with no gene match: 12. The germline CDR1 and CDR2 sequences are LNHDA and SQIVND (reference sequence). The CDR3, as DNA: TGTGCCAGTAGTTCAAGGAGCGGGGATATGCCAGATACGCAGTATTTT. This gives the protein CASSSRSGDMPDTQYF.

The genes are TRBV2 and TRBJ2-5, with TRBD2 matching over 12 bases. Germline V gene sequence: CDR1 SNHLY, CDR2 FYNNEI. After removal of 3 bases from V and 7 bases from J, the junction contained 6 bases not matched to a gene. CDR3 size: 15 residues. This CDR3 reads CASSDAASGGVTQYF. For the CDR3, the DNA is TGTGCCAGCAGTGACGCGGCTAGCGGGGGGGTGACCCAGTACTTC.